The 14 T cell receptor beta chains below all came from one sample that was sequenced in a study of chemoradiotherapy in HPV16-positive cancers. This table comes from immunoSEQ multiplex PCR, and its TCRdb copy is limited to in-frame clones, with some not included. The data show some 11,000 clones, roughly 73% seen once. Sampling was done from a patient who underwent chemoradiotherapy. These receptors all come from a human donor with HPV-associated anogenital cancer.

This clone has more than one count but fewer than ten. The genes are TRBV7-2 and TRBJ1-1, with D unresolved. The CDR3 has 11 amino acids. V was trimmed by 2 bases and J by 11 bases, leaving 9 bases between them. The germline V gene has CDR1 SGHTA and CDR2 FQGNSA. CDR3: CASSLLGVAFF. CDR3 DNA sequence: TGTGCCAGCAGCTTACTTGGAGTGGCTTTCTTT.

In DNA, the CDR3 is TGTGCCAGCAGCTTATTTAGGACGGAGGCCTATGGCTACACCTTC. Residues: CASSLFRTEAYGYTF. The V gene is TRBV7-8, the J gene TRBJ1-2; unclear D gene. V lost 2 bases and J lost 4, with 14 bases in between. This CDR3 has 15 residues. The germline V gene has CDR1 SGHVS and CDR2 FQNEAQ.

This sequence joins TRBV19 and TRBJ2-1, with 7 bases lining up with TRBD2. V dropped 6 bases and J dropped 2; count of bases not matched to a gene: 7. The CDR3 runs to 15 residues. Germline CDR1 and CDR2: LNHDA and SQIVND (reference sequence). The CDR3 bases are TGTGCCAGTAGATTGGGGGGGGTAACCTACAATGAGCAGTTCTTC. Residues: CASRLGGVTYNEQFF. The whole variable domain, filled in from reference TRBV19 and TRBJ2-1, reads DGGITQSPKYLFRKEGQNVTLSCEQNLNHDAMYWYRQDPGQGLRLIYYSQIVNDFQKGDIAEGYSVSREKKESFPLTVTSAQKNPTAFYLCASRLGGVTYNEQFFGPGTRLTVL.

This chain joins TRBV19 and TRBJ1-1, with 7 nucleotides matching TRBD1. With 6 bases clipped from V and 11 bases from J, the junction kept 9 bases outside the gene matches. Germline CDR1 is LNHDA and CDR2 is SQIVND (reference sequence). The CDR3 extends over 12 amino acids. This chain's CDR3 is CASSPGGGQAFF. The DNA of the CDR3 is TGTGCCAGTAGCCCCGGGGGGGGACAGGCTTTCTTT.

This chain links TRBV6-6 with TRBJ2-7; no definite D call. Germline loops: CDR1 MNHNY, CDR2 SVGAGI (reference sequence). This CDR3 spans 14 amino acids. The V and J ends lost 0 bases and 0 bases respectively, with 6 bases between them. The CDR3 coding sequence is TGTGCCAGCAGTTACTCGAGGAGCTCCTACGAGCAGTACTTC. This gives the protein CASSYSRSSYEQYF.

The table lists this clone with a count of one. Here the CDR3 reads CASSLARDRRNQPQHF. DNA of the CDR3: TGTGCCAGCAGCTTGGCCCGGGACAGGCGCAATCAGCCCCAGCATTTT. This sequence joins TRBV5-6 and TRBJ1-5, with 8 bases aligning to TRBD1. CDR3 size: 16 residues. The ends lost 0 bases at V and 2 bases at J; junction bases unmatched: 4. Germline CDR1 is SGHDT and CDR2 is YYEEEE.

The chain carries TRBV5-1 and TRBJ1-1; unclear D gene. Trimming took 0 bases from V and 1 from J, leaving 7 bases between them. The CDR3 runs 14 residues. Germline values: CDR1 SGHRS, CDR2 YFSETQ. The CDR3 loop is CASSLALENTEAFF. Here the CDR3 DNA reads TGCGCCAGCAGCTTGGCCCTGGAGAACACTGAAGCTTTCTTT.

This clone came up once. This chain connects TRBV6-9 to TRBJ2-7; D may match TRBD1 or TRBD2 (6 bases each). CDR3 length equals 15 residues. Trimming stripped 4 bases from V and 3 bases from J, with 16 bases between. The germline V gene encodes CDR1 MNHGY and CDR2 SVAAGI. Here the CDR3 reads CASSSRGQRFYEQYF. CDR3 nucleotide sequence: TGTGCCAGCAGTTCCCGGGGGCAGCGGTTCTACGAGCAGTACTTC.

This chain connects TRBV6-1 to TRBJ1-2; D not certain. The CDR3 loop spans 12 amino acids. CDR1 and CDR2 (germline): MNHNS, SASEGT. With 4 bases removed from V and 7 bases from J, the gap between germline ends came to 10 bases. The CDR3 protein is CASSAVRFGYTF. DNA of the CDR3: TGTGCCAGCAGTGCAGTCCGTTTTGGCTACACCTTC.

V is TRBV2 and J is TRBJ2-7; D remains ambiguous. The germline V gene has CDR1 SNHLY and CDR2 FYNNEI. CDR3 length equals 13 residues. V was trimmed by 4 bases and J by 6 bases, leaving 13 bases between them. CDR3 DNA sequence: TGTGCCAGCAGTGCGGGCAGCCGCCGCGAGCAGTACTTC. This sequence encodes CASSAGSRREQYF.

This chain links TRBV2 with TRBJ1-2, with a possible D match to TRBD1 (5 bases). This CDR3 is 13 amino acids long. Between the trimmed V and J ends, which lost 2 bases and 4 bases, there was a span of 8 bases. Germline V gene sequence: CDR1 SNHLY, CDR2 FYNNEI. CDR3 sequence: CASSEQGTYGYTF. The DNA for the CDR3 is TGTGCCAGCAGTGAACAGGGCACCTATGGCTACACCTTC.

The chain combines TRBV5-4 with TRBJ2-3; the match to TRBD1 covers 7 bases. Germline CDR1 and CDR2: SGHNT and YYREEE (reference sequence). After removal of 4 bases from V and 2 bases from J, the junction contained 4 bases not matched to a gene. This CDR3 contains 14 residues. In DNA, the CDR3 is TGTGCCAGCAGCCTAGGACAGGCCACAGATACGCAGTATTTT. Amino acid sequence: CASSLGQATDTQYF.

The J gene is TRBJ2-5, the V gene TRBV19, with D perhaps TRBD1 or TRBD2 (5 bases each). The length of the CDR3 is 13 residues. Germline V CDR1 and CDR2: LNHDA, SQIVND (reference sequence). Trimming took 7 bases from V and 2 from J, leaving 11 bases between them. CDR3 in DNA: TGTGCCAGTAAACCGGGGCATCAAGAGACCCAGTACTTC. Encoded protein: CASKPGHQETQYF.

The V call is TRBV9, the J call TRBJ1-1, with a weak D call TRBD1 (6 bases). Germline loops: CDR1 SGDLS, CDR2 YYNGEE. V lost 2 bases and J lost 4, with 9 bases in between. This CDR3 is 13 amino acids long. DNA of the CDR3: TGTGCCAGCAGCGTCTGGGGGGCCACTGAAGCTTTCTTT. It is translated as CASSVWGATEAFF.